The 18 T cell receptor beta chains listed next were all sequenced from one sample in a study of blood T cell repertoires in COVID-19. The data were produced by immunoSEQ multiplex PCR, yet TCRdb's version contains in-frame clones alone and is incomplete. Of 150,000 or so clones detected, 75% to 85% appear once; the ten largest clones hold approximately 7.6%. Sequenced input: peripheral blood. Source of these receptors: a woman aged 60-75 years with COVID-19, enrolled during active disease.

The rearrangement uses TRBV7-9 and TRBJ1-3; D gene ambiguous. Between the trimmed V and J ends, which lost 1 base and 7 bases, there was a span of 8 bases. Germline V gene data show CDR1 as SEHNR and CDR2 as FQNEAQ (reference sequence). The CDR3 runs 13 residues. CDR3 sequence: CASSLVTSNTIYF. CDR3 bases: TGTGCCAGCAGCTTAGTGACTTCGAACACCATATATTTT.

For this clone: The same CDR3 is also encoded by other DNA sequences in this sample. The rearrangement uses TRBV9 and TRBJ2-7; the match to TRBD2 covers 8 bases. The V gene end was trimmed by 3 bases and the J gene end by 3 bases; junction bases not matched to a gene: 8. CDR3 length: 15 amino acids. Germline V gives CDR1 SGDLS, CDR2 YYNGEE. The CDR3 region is CASSAGLAENYEQYF. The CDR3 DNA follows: TGTGCCAGCAGCGCCGGACTAGCAGAGAACTACGAGCAGTACTTC.

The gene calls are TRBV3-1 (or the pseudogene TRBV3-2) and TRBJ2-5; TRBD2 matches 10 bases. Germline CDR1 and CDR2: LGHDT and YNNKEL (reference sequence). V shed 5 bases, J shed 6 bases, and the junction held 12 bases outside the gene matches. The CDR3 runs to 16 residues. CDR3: CASSSRTSGNRKTQYF. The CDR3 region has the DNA TGTGCCAGCAGCTCGAGGACTAGCGGAAATCGGAAGACCCAGTACTTC.

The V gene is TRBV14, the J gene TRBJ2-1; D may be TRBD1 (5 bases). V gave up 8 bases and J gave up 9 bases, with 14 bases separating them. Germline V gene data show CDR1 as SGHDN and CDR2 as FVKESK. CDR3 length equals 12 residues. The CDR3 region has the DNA TGTGCCAGCCGGAGCCAGGGTCCTGAGCAGTTCTTC. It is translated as CASRSQGPEQFF.

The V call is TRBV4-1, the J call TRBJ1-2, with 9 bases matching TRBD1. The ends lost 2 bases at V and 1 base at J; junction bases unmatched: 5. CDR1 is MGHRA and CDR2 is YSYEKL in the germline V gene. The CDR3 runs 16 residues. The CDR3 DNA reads TGCGCCAGCAGCCAACACGGACAGGGGCGTAACTATGGCTACACCTTC. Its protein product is CASSQHGQGRNYGYTF.

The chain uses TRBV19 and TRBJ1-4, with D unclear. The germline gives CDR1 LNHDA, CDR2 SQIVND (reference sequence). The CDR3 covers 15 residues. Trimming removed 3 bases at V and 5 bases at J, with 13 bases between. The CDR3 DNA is TGTGCCAGTAGTATCTTCGGCGCGGCGAATGAAAAACTGTTTTTT. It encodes CASSIFGAANEKLFF.

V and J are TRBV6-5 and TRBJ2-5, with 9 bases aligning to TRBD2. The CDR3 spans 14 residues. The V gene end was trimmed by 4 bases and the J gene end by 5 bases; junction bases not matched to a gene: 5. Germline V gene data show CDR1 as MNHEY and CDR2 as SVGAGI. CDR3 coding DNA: TGTGCCAGCAGTTTGCGGGAGGGCAGGGAGACCCAGTACTTC. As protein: CASSLREGRETQYF.

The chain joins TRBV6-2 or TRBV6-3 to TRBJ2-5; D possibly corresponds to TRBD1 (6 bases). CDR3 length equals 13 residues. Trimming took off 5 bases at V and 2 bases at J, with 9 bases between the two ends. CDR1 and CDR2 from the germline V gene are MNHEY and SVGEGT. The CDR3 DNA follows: TGTGCCAGCAGTACGACAGGACAAGAGACCCAGTACTTC. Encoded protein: CASSTTGQETQYF.

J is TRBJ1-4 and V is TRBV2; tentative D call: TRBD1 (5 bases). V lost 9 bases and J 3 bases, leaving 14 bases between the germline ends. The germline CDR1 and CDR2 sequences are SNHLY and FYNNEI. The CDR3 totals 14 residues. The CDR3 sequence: CASRVGGANEKLFF. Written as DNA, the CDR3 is TGTGCCAGTCGGGTCGGGGGTGCTAATGAAAAACTGTTTTTT.

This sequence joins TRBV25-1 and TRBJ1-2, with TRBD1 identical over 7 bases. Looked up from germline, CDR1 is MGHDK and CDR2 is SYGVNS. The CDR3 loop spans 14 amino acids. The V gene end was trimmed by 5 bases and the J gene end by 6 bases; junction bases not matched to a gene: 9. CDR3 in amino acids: CASSWDSRTDGYTF. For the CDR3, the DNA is TGTGCCAGCAGTTGGGACAGTAGGACGGATGGCTACACCTTC.

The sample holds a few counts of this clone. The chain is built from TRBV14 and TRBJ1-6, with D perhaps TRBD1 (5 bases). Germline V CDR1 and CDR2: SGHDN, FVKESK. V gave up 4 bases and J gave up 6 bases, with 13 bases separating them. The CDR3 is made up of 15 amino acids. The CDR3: CASSPSQGVNSPLHF. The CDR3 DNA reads TGTGCCAGCAGCCCTTCGCAGGGCGTTAATTCACCCCTCCACTTT.

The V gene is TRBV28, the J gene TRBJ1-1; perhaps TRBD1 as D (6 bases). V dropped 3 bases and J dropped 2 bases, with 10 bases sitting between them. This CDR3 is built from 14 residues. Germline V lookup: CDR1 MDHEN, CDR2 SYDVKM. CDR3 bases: TGTGCCAGCAGTTTGGTCAGGGGCAACACTGAAGCTTTCTTT. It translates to CASSLVRGNTEAFF.

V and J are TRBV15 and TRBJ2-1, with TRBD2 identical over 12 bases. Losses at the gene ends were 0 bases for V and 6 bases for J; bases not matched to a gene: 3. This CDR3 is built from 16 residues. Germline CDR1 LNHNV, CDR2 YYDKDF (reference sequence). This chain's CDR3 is CATSRDPSGGGNEQFF. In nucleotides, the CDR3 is TGTGCCACCAGCAGAGATCCTAGCGGGGGGGGCAATGAGCAGTTCTTC.

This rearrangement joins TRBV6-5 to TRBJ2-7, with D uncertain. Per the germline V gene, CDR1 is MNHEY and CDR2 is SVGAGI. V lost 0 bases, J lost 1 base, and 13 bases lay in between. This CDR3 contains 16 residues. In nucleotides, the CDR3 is TGTGCCAGCAGTTACTCTGGCACCTCACCTTCCTACGAGCAGTACTTC. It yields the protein CASSYSGTSPSYEQYF.

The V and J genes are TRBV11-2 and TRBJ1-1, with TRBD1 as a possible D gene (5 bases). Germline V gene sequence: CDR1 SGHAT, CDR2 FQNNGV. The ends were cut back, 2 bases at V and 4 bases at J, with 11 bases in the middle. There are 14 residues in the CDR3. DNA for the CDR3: TGTGCCAGCAGCTTACAGGGCCCGAGCACTGAAGCTTTCTTT. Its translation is CASSLQGPSTEAFF.

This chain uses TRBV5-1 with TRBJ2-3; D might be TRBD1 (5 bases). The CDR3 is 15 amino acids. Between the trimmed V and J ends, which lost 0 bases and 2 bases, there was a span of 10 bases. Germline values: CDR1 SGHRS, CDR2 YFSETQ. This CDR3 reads CASSLGGHITDTQYF. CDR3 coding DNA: TGCGCCAGCAGCTTGGGTGGACACATCACAGATACGCAGTATTTT.

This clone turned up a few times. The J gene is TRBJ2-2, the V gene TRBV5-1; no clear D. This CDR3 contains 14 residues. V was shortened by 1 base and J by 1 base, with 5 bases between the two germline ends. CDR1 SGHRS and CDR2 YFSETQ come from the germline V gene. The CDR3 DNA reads TGCGCCAGCAGCTTGAGAGGGAACACCGGGGAGCTGTTTTTT. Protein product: CASSLRGNTGELFF.

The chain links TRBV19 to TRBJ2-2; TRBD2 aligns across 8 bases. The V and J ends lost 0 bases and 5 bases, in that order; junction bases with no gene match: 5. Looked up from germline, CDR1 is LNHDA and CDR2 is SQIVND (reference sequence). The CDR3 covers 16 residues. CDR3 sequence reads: CASSIDSSGRTGELFF. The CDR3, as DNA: TGTGCCAGTAGTATAGATTCAAGCGGGAGAACCGGGGAGCTGTTTTTT.